This is a list of T cell receptor beta chains from one sample in a study of vaccination and CD4 T cells after COVID-19. TCRdb processed the PCR reads anew with MiXCR; each CDR3 protein has one entry. Of approximately 21,000 distinct CDR3 sequences in the sample, just under 55% are singletons; the top ten hold approximately 15%. These receptors have no known antigen. The sample consisted of CD4+ T cells from blood, cultured in vitro. The receptors were sampled from a human donor who had recovered from COVID-19. CDR3s include the opening cysteine and the closing phenylalanine or tryptophan.

CDR3aa,j_gene,v_gene
CATSTVWTGRYSNQPQHF,TRBJ1-5,TRBV15
CASSPPDMNTEAFF,TRBJ1-1,TRBV5-1
CASSGGYGYTF,TRBJ1-2,TRBV19
CASSFRRNYGYTF,TRBJ1-2,TRBV28
CSARDRLAPTDTQYF,TRBJ2-3,TRBV20-1
CATSRDQHRLKETQYF,TRBJ2-5,TRBV15
CSASGYNYGYTF,TRBJ1-2,TRBV20-1
CASRLGTGMSQETQYF,TRBJ2-5,TRBV2
CASSLGRTNEQFF,TRBJ2-1,TRBV7-7
CASSTTGGREAFF,TRBJ1-1,TRBV7-9
CASSLDGVTEAFF,TRBJ1-1,TRBV7-6